A single sample is the source of the 15 T cell receptor beta chains below, sequenced in a study of T cell responses to AZD1222 COVID-19 vaccine. The method was immunoSEQ multiplex PCR; TCRdb's version includes in-frame clones alone and lacks a portion of them. The sample holds approximately 130,000 clones; 88% are singletons and the top ten take under 6%. This specimen was peripheral blood, taken 28 days after the second AZD1222 dose. The receptors here all came from an adult who received the AZD1222 COVID-19 vaccine.

The rearrangement uses TRBV29-1 and TRBJ2-3; the D is unclear. The CDR3 is made up of 13 amino acids. V lost 1 base and J 5 bases, leaving 10 bases between the germline ends. The germline V gene has CDR1 SQVTM and CDR2 ANQGSEA. The CDR3 DNA sequence: TGCAGCGTTGAAGCCCCCTCTATAGATACGCAGTATTTT. Protein product: CSVEAPSIDTQYF.

The rearrangement uses TRBV9 and TRBJ1-1; D ambiguous. There are 14 residues in the CDR3. CDR1 and CDR2 from the germline V gene are SGDLS and YYNGEE. Trimming took off 4 bases at V and 2 bases at J, with 12 bases between the two ends. The CDR3 DNA sequence: TGTGCCAGCAGCTCAATCCCCCGAAACACTGAAGCTTTCTTT. It specifies CASSSIPRNTEAFF.

In its sample, this clone was seen once. The chain combines TRBV18 with TRBJ2-7; no clear D. V was trimmed by 3 bases and J by 5 bases, leaving 8 bases between them. CDR1 is KGHSH, CDR2 LQKENI, per germline. The CDR3 length is 12 residues. Written as DNA, the CDR3 is TGTGCCAGCTCACCGGCCGAGAACGAGCAGTACTTC. Translation: CASSPAENEQYF.

The rearrangement links TRBV4-1 to TRBJ2-5; tentatively, D is TRBD2 (6 bases). The CDR3 runs to 13 residues. V was pared by 2 bases and J by 4 bases, with 8 bases between. The germline V gene encodes CDR1 MGHRA and CDR2 YSYEKL. In nucleotides, the CDR3 is TGCGCCAGCAGCCAATGGAGGGGAGAGACCCAGTACTTC. This translates into CASSQWRGETQYF.

This clone has only a few counts. The chain uses TRBV7-9 and TRBJ2-7; D not resolved. The V gene lost 2 bases and the J gene lost 6 bases, with 5 bases spanning the gap. The CDR3 runs 11 residues. Per germline, CDR1 SEHNR and CDR2 FQNEAQ (reference sequence). DNA of the CDR3: TGTGCCAGCAGCTTAATGGTCGAGCAGTACTTC. This translates into CASSLMVEQYF.

This chain connects TRBV15 to TRBJ1-1; D call uncertain. V lost 0 bases and J lost 1, with 3 bases in between. Germline V gene data show CDR1 as LNHNV and CDR2 as YYDKDF (reference sequence). There are 13 residues in the CDR3. CDR3 bases: TGTGCCACCAGCAGAGATCAGAACACTGAAGCTTTCTTT. It translates to CATSRDQNTEAFF.

CDR3 sequence: CASSLVAGGPNYNEQFF. The CDR3 nucleotides are TGCGCCAGCAGCTTGGTAGCGGGGGGGCCCAATTACAATGAGCAGTTCTTC. The chain couples TRBV5-1 to TRBJ2-1; 11 nucleotides align to TRBD2. Germline lookup yields CDR1 SGHRS and CDR2 YFSETQ. Losses at the gene ends were 0 bases for V and 4 bases for J; bases not matched to a gene: 6. This CDR3 is 17 amino acids long.

The CDR3 region is CASSFRGTNEKLFF. The DNA for the CDR3 is TGTGCCAGCAGCTTTCGTGGGACTAATGAAAAACTGTTTTTT. This rearrangement joins TRBV11-2 to TRBJ1-4; no clear D gene. Germline V gene lookup returns CDR1 SGHAT and CDR2 FQNNGV. The CDR3 covers 14 residues. V was pared by 3 bases and J by 2 bases, with 7 bases between.

This clone was seen a few times. This chain connects TRBV6-1 to TRBJ1-1; D is uncertain. V gave up 2 bases and J gave up 0 bases, with 10 bases separating them. This CDR3 region has 15 residues. Looked up from germline, CDR1 is MNHNS and CDR2 is SASEGT. The CDR3: CASSEREVMNTEAFF. CDR3 in DNA: TGTGCCAGCAGTGAAAGGGAGGTCATGAACACTGAAGCTTTCTTT.

V usage is TRBV18 and J usage is TRBJ2-7; 7 positions match TRBD1. In germline, CDR1 is KGHSH, CDR2 LQKENI. The CDR3 has 14 amino acids. V was pared by 1 base and J by 6 bases, with 6 bases of the junction left unmatched. The CDR3 protein is CASSPLEGAGEQYF. CDR3 in DNA: TGTGCCAGCTCACCACTTGAGGGGGCCGGCGAGCAGTACTTC.

The chain joins TRBV4-2 to TRBJ1-1; no firm D call. V was cut by 1 base and J by 3 bases, with 9 bases left in between. CDR1 LGHNA and CDR2 YNFKEQ come from the germline V gene. CDR3 length: 14 amino acids. The CDR3: CASSQGGYDTEAFF. The CDR3 region has the DNA TGTGCCAGCAGCCAAGGTGGTTACGACACTGAAGCTTTCTTT.

The V call is TRBV29-1, the J call TRBJ2-7, with TRBD2 matching 9 bases. The junction had 0 bases not matched to a gene; V was cut back by 3 bases and J by 0 bases. CDR3 size: 13 residues. Germline CDR1 and CDR2: SQVTM and ANQGSEA. The CDR3 nucleotides are TGCAGCGTTGAGCGGGAGGGCTCCTACGAGCAGTACTTC. Translation: CSVEREGSYEQYF.

This chain joins TRBV29-1 and TRBJ2-7, with unresolved D. Germline assignment: CDR1 SQVTM and CDR2 ANQGSEA. The CDR3 length is 11 residues. This CDR3 is CSGRSSYEQYF. In DNA form, the CDR3 reads TGCAGTGGGCGCAGCTCCTACGAGCAGTACTTC.

V usage is TRBV7-2 and J usage is TRBJ2-7, with D hard to call. The CDR3 loop spans 15 amino acids. Germline assignment: CDR1 SGHTA and CDR2 FQGNSA. V was shortened by 2 bases and J by 3 bases, with 14 bases between the two germline ends. The CDR3 DNA reads TGTGCCAGCAGCTTACAACCGGACGGCTTCTACGAGCAGTACTTC. As protein: CASSLQPDGFYEQYF.

This chain links TRBV2 with TRBJ1-5, with TRBD1 identical over 7 bases. Per the germline V gene, CDR1 is SNHLY and CDR2 is FYNNEI. V gave up 2 bases and J gave up 3 bases; unmatched junction bases: 7. The CDR3 consists of 16 residues. CDR3 in DNA: TGTGCCAGCAGTGAAAGTGGCAGGGGGAACAATCAGCCCCAGCATTTT. This translates into CASSESGRGNNQPQHF.